This TCR beta chain was identified in a study of shared clonotypes between healthy human individuals. Study-level findings and limits: In this cohort, only blood was sampled, and tissue repertoires likely differ.

V lost 2 bases and J lost 1; bases outside the gene matches: 4. CDR1 is SGHDT and CDR2 is YYEEEE in the germline V gene. This CDR3 region has 15 residues. Notes on this clone: Its antigen is still unknown.

The data were produced by immunoSEQ multiplex PCR, yet TCRdb's version contains in-frame clones alone and is incomplete. Here the sample spans roughly 2.4 million clones, roughly 95% being singletons. The origin of this receptor is a man between 18 and 35 years old in good health. The rearrangement uses TRBV5-6 and TRBJ2-7; 9 bases line up with TRBD2. The sample taken for sequencing was naive CD4+ T cells sorted from blood. Sample subset: CD45RA+ positively selected. CDR3 protein: CASSFESGRSYEQYF. In DNA, the CDR3 is TGTGCCAGCAGCTTCGAAAGCGGGAGGTCCTACGAGCAGTACTTC.